The next 27 T cell receptor beta chains were all read from a single sample in a study of T cells after yellow fever vaccination. TCRdb reanalysed the 5' RACE reads using MiXCR and keeps one entry per CDR3 protein. The table includes about 120,000 distinct CDR3 sequences, approximately 7.1% detected once. Sequenced material: CD4+ T cells sorted from PBMCs, taken roughly seven weeks after the first yellow fever vaccination. These receptors originate from a man between 18 and 35 years old who received the YFV17D yellow fever vaccine.

This chain joins TRBV9 and TRBJ2-1; D gene unclear. The V and J ends lost 0 bases and 4 bases respectively, with 8 bases between them. Germline V gene sequence: CDR1 SGDLS, CDR2 YYNGEE. The CDR3 spans 14 residues. CDR3 sequence reads: CASSVGTEYNEQFF. The CDR3 DNA sequence: TGTGCCAGCAGCGTAGGGACGGAATACAATGAGCAGTTCTTC.

The V gene is TRBV20-1, the J gene TRBJ1-1, with D maybe TRBD1 (5 bases). This CDR3 spans 14 amino acids. Deletions cut 5 bases from V and 4 bases from J, with 17 bases between. The V gene's germline CDR1 is DFQATT and CDR2 SNEGSKA (reference sequence). This CDR3 reads CSASRGRGVTEAFF. The CDR3 DNA reads as TGCAGTGCTTCCCGAGGGAGGGGCGTCACTGAAGCTTTCTTT.

In this sample, this clonotype turned up a few times. The J gene is TRBJ1-5, the V gene TRBV4-2; D unresolved. This CDR3 contains 15 residues. Germline CDR1 is LGHNA and CDR2 is YNFKEQ. With 4 bases removed from V and 5 bases from J, the gap between germline ends came to 15 bases. In DNA, the CDR3 is TGTGCCAGCAGCCCAGGATCGACGAGAGATCAGCCCCAGCATTTT. Translated, it gives CASSPGSTRDQPQHF.

This clonotype was detected many times. The V gene is TRBV12-3 or TRBV12-4, the J gene TRBJ1-5; the match to TRBD1 covers 11 bases. The V segment lost 4 bases and the J segment 6 bases; nucleotides outside the gene matches: 5. The CDR3 sequence is 15 residues long. The DNA for the CDR3 is TGTGCCAGCAGTTACCCGGGACAGGGGGGTCAGCCCCAGCATTTT. Amino acids: CASSYPGQGGQPQHF.

This clonotype came up a few times. The J gene is TRBJ1-2, the V gene TRBV4-2; TRBD1 matches 9 bases. V was pared by 1 base and J by 7 bases, with 7 bases of the junction left unmatched. Germline CDR1 LGHNA, CDR2 YNFKEQ. The CDR3 contains 15 residues. The CDR3 DNA is TGTGCCAGCAGCCAAGGACAGGGGGACAGGTCTGGCTACACCTTC. The encoded protein is CASSQGQGDRSGYTF.

This clonotype came up many times. The chain uses TRBV11-3 and TRBJ2-1; D perhaps matches TRBD2 (6 bases). Germline CDR1 is SGHNT and CDR2 is YENEEA. V was clipped by 0 bases and J by 0 bases, with 6 bases between them. The CDR3 contains 15 residues. The CDR3: CASSLETSSYNEQFF. CDR3 nucleotide sequence: TGTGCCAGCAGCTTAGAGACTAGCTCCTACAATGAGCAGTTCTTC.

Turning to this clonotype: This could be a read error, since a much larger clone is one nucleotide away. In DNA, the CDR3 is TGTGCCAGCAGTCCCGCCGGCAGTAAGGGGACCGGGGAGCTGTTTTTT. Translating gives CASSPAGSKGTGELFF. The V and J genes are TRBV6-1 and TRBJ2-2, with D possibly being TRBD1 (5 bases). Germline V gives CDR1 MNHNS, CDR2 SASEGT. The CDR3 length is 16 residues. The germline V and J ends were trimmed by 5 bases and 5 bases, with 18 bases remaining between them.

This clonotype was counted only a few times. The chain joins TRBV5-1 to TRBJ1-1; perhaps TRBD1 as D (6 bases). Germline loops: CDR1 SGHRS, CDR2 YFSETQ. The CDR3 loop spans 14 amino acids. V dropped 4 bases and J dropped 0 bases, with 10 bases sitting between them. The CDR3 sequence is CASSRGDMNTEAFF. The CDR3, as DNA: TGCGCCAGCAGCAGGGGGGACATGAACACTGAAGCTTTCTTT.

This clonotype was found many times. The chain uses TRBV27 and TRBJ2-5; D is ambiguous. CDR3 length equals 14 residues. Trimming cost V 5 bases and J 0 bases, with 10 bases left between them. Germline V gene data show CDR1 as MNHEY and CDR2 as SMNVEV (reference sequence). CDR3 residues: CASSPLGYQETQYF. CDR3 sequence (DNA): TGTGCCAGCAGTCCACTCGGGTACCAAGAGACCCAGTACTTC.

In this sample, this clonotype turned up many times. This chain uses TRBV12-3 or TRBV12-4 with TRBJ2-2, with D maybe TRBD1 (5 bases). V lost 5 bases and J 2 bases, leaving 9 bases between the germline ends. The CDR3 extends over 14 amino acids. This chain's CDR3 is CASSRDRNTGELFF. In nucleotides, the CDR3 is TGTGCCAGCAGTCGTGACAGAAACACCGGGGAGCTGTTTTTT.

This clonotype was counted between two and nine times. The chain joins TRBV11-2 to TRBJ2-2; D not resolved. The CDR3 consists of 18 residues. CDR1 is SGHAT and CDR2 is FQNNGV in the germline V gene. V was trimmed by 2 bases and J by 3 bases, leaving 19 bases between them. The CDR3 coding sequence is TGTGCCAGCAGCTTACGTTCCATATCGTTCGGTGACACCGGGGAGCTGTTTTTT. Protein sequence: CASSLRSISFGDTGELFF.

Ten or more counts support this clonotype. The rearrangement links TRBV7-3 to TRBJ1-5, with 7 bases lining up with TRBD1. V trimming: 5 bases; J trimming: 4 bases; junction bases outside the gene matches: 5. This CDR3 region has 14 residues. Germline V gives CDR1 SGHTA, CDR2 FQGTGA. CDR3 protein: CASSIDRVNQPQHF. CDR3 nucleotides: TGTGCCAGCAGCATCGACAGGGTTAATCAGCCCCAGCATTTT.

In its sample, this clonotype was seen many times. This sequence joins TRBV7-2 and TRBJ2-5; the D gene is possibly TRBD2 (5 bases). Germline V gene sequence: CDR1 SGHTA, CDR2 FQGNSA. V shed 5 bases and J shed 2 bases, with 15 bases lying between them. CDR3 length equals 15 residues. The CDR3 DNA sequence: TGTGCCAGCAGCCGCGGCGCTAGCCTTCAAGAGACCCAGTACTTC. Its translation is CASSRGASLQETQYF.

This clonotype was seen ten or more times. V gene TRBV5-5 combines with J gene TRBJ2-1; D is undetermined. With 3 bases removed from V and 0 bases from J, the gap between germline ends came to 13 bases. The germline V gene has CDR1 SGHKS and CDR2 YYEKEE (reference sequence). CDR3 length equals 16 residues. CDR3 region: CASSSWTKSSYNEQFF. CDR3 DNA: TGTGCCAGCAGCTCTTGGACCAAGAGCTCCTACAATGAGCAGTTCTTC.

Many counts were recorded for this clonotype. The chain carries TRBV23-1 and TRBJ2-3; TRBD2 matches at 8 bases. TRBV23-1 is filed as an ORF, its function uncertain. V gave up 1 base and J gave up 1 base; unmatched junction bases: 7. This CDR3 is built from 17 residues. The CDR3 here is CASSQLRSRGGTDTQYF. CDR3 nucleotide sequence: TGCGCCAGCAGTCAATTGAGGTCGCGGGGGGGCACAGATACGCAGTATTTT.

In this sample, this clonotype turned up many times. The V and J genes are TRBV6-2 or TRBV6-3 and TRBJ2-3, with a tentative D call TRBD2 (5 bases). The V gene's germline CDR1 is MNHEY and CDR2 SVGEGT. The CDR3 length is 17 residues. The V end was cut by 0 bases, the J end by 4 bases, with 17 bases between. The CDR3, as DNA: TGTGCCAGCAGTTACTCCGCTCCAGCGGTGAATGCAGATACGCAGTATTTT. This sequence encodes CASSYSAPAVNADTQYF.

This clonotype was observed at least ten times. V gene TRBV7-2 combines with J gene TRBJ2-2; the D is unclear. Germline-derived CDR1 and CDR2 are SGHTA and FQGNSA. The CDR3 is 15 amino acids. The ends were cut back, 3 bases at V and 1 base at J, with 9 bases in the middle. The CDR3 region has the DNA TGTGCCAGCAGCTTCGACTCCCAGAACACCGGGGAGCTGTTTTTT. Translating gives CASSFDSQNTGELFF.

This clonotype was seen many times. This rearrangement joins TRBV19 to TRBJ2-1; D call uncertain. The V gene's germline CDR1 is LNHDA and CDR2 SQIVND (reference sequence). Deletions cut 6 bases from V and 4 bases from J, with 10 bases between. The CDR3 is 13 amino acids. The CDR3 coding sequence is TGTGCCAGTAGGACCGACCAATACAATGAGCAGTTCTTC. Its translation is CASRTDQYNEQFF.

This clonotype appeared many times. The chain joins TRBV29-1 to TRBJ1-2; D is perhaps TRBD1 (5 bases). Trimming pared 4 bases from V and 4 bases from J, leaving 19 bases between. The CDR3 is 15 amino acids. The germline V gene encodes CDR1 SQVTM and CDR2 ANQGSEA. CDR3 nucleotides: TGCAGCGTTGGCCTCAAAGGTGTGACAGTCTATGGCTACACCTTC. Amino acid sequence: CSVGLKGVTVYGYTF.

This clonotype has ten or more counts. The chain links TRBV7-2 to TRBJ2-3, with D hard to call. The CDR3 extends over 12 amino acids. V lost 6 bases and J 4 bases, leaving 8 bases between the germline ends. CDR1 is SGHTA and CDR2 is FQGNSA in the germline V gene. This chain's CDR3 is CASRPQSDTQYF. The CDR3 DNA is TGTGCCAGCAGGCCCCAGTCAGATACGCAGTATTTT.

This clonotype showed up many times. V usage is TRBV15 and J usage is TRBJ2-7; D is possibly TRBD2 (5 bases). Germline V gene lookup returns CDR1 LNHNV and CDR2 YYDKDF (reference sequence). V gave up 5 bases and J gave up 5 bases, with 16 bases separating them. The CDR3 is 14 residues long. This chain's CDR3 is CATSQSGSRHEQYF. Written as DNA, the CDR3 is TGTGCCACCAGCCAGAGCGGATCCCGGCACGAGCAGTACTTC.

This clonotype was seen ten or more times. V usage is TRBV5-1 and J usage is TRBJ2-7; tentative D call: TRBD1 (6 bases). Germline V gives CDR1 SGHRS, CDR2 YFSETQ. V was shortened by 5 bases and J by 1 base, with 13 bases between the two germline ends. The CDR3 spans 14 residues. The CDR3 region has the DNA TGCGCCAGCAGTCGCGGGCAGGGGTCCTACGAGCAGTACGTC. Protein sequence: CASSRGQGSYEQYV.

This clonotype was seen at least ten times. This chain uses TRBV7-6 with TRBJ1-6; D is unclear. The germline V and J ends were trimmed by 1 base and 7 bases, with 14 bases remaining between them. Germline CDR1 and CDR2: SGHVS and FNYEAQ. There are 16 residues in the CDR3. The DNA of the CDR3 is TGTGCCAGCAGCTTAGGAAACCGGGCCCTAAATTCACCCCTCCACTTT. It is translated as CASSLGNRALNSPLHF.

This clonotype was seen ten or more times. V gene TRBV15 combines with J gene TRBJ2-3, with 7 bases lining up with TRBD2. The CDR3 consists of 15 residues. Losses at the gene ends were 5 bases for V and 2 bases for J; bases not matched to a gene: 7. CDR1 and CDR2 (germline): LNHNV, YYDKDF (reference sequence). CDR3 protein: CATSPGGSATDTQYF. CDR3 in DNA: TGTGCCACCAGCCCGGGGGGATCTGCCACAGATACGCAGTATTTT.

The rearrangement uses TRBV9 and TRBJ2-2; 12 nucleotides agree with TRBD2. J was trimmed by 5 bases and V by 6 bases; bases with no gene match: 8. The CDR3 loop spans 16 amino acids. Germline V gene sequence: CDR1 SGDLS, CDR2 YYNGEE. CDR3 sequence reads: CASIPGLAGTTGELFF. The DNA for the CDR3 is TGTGCCAGCATCCCTGGACTAGCGGGGACTACCGGGGAGCTGTTTTTT.

This clonotype was detected ten times or more. The chain combines TRBV20-1 with TRBJ2-7; possibly TRBD1 or TRBD2 for D (6 bases each). The germline V gene encodes CDR1 DFQATT and CDR2 SNEGSKA (reference sequence). The CDR3 loop spans 13 amino acids. V was shortened by 2 bases and J by 4 bases, with 12 bases between the two germline ends. Here the CDR3 reads CSARWGAGYEQYV. For the CDR3, the DNA is TGCAGTGCTAGATGGGGGGCGGGGTACGAGCAGTACGTC.

This clonotype was counted a few times. The chain recombines TRBV7-2 with TRBJ1-2, with 7 nucleotides matching TRBD1. Germline V CDR1 and CDR2: SGHTA, FQGNSA. This CDR3 is 12 amino acids long. V was pared by 5 bases and J by 11 bases, with 8 bases of the junction left unmatched. This chain's CDR3 is CASSPEGRGYTF. The CDR3 bases are TGTGCCAGCAGCCCCGAGGGCAGGGGGTACACCTTC.